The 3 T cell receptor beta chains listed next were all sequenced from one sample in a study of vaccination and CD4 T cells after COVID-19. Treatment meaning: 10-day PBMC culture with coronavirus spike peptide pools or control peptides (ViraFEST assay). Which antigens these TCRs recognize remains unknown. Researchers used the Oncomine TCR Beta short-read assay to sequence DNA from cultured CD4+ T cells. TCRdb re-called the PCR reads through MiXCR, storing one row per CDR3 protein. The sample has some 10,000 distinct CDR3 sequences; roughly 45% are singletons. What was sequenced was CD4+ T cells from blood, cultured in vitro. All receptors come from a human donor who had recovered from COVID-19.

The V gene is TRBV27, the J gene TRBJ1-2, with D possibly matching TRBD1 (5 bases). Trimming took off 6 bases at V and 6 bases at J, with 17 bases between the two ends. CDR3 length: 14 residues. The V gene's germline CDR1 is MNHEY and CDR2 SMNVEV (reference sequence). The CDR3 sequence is CASSYWGGENGYTF. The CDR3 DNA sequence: TGTGCCAGCAGCTATTGGGGCGGTGAAAATGGCTACACCTTC.

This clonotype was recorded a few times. CDR3 sequence reads: CAIQNPGLAGTYNEQFF. As DNA, the CDR3 is TGTGCCATCCAGAATCCGGGACTAGCGGGGACATACAATGAGCAGTTCTTC. The genes are TRBV10-3 and TRBJ2-1; TRBD2 aligns across 13 bases. This CDR3 is built from 17 residues. J was trimmed by 4 bases and V by 8 bases; bases with no gene match: 11. Germline V lookup: CDR1 ENHRY, CDR2 SYGVKD.

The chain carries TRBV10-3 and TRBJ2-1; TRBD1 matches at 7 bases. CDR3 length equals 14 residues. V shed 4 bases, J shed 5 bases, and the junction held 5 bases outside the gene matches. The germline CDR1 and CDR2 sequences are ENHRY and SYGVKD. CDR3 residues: CAISGDRNNNEQFF. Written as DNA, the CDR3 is TGTGCCATCAGTGGGGACAGAAACAACAATGAGCAGTTCTTC.